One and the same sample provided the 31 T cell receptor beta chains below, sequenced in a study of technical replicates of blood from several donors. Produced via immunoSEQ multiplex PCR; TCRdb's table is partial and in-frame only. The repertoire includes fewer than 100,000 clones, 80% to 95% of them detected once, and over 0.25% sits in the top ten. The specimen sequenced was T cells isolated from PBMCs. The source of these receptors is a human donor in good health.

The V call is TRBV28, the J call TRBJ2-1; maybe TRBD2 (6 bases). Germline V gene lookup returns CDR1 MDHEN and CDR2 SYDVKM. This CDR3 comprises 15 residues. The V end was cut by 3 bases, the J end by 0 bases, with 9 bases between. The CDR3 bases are TGTGCCAGCAGTTTCGGACTAAGCTCCTACAATGAGCAGTTCTTC. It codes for CASSFGLSSYNEQFF.

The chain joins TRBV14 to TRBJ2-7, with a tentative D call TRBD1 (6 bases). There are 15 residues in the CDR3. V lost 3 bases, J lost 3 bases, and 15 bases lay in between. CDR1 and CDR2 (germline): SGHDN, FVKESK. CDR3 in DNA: TGTGCCAGCAGCCATCAGGGGAAGTCCTACTACGAGCAGTACTTC. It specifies CASSHQGKSYYEQYF.

The CDR3 coding sequence is TGTGCCAGCAGCTTAGGGCGGGGGGGCCCCCCCCGGGAGCTGTTTTTT. Translation gives CASSLGRGGPPRELFF. The rearrangement joins TRBV11-2 to TRBJ2-2; 9 bases are shared with TRBD2. Germline CDR1 SGHAT, CDR2 FQNNGV. The V gene end was trimmed by 1 base and the J gene end by 9 bases; junction bases not matched to a gene: 9. The CDR3 sequence is 16 residues long.

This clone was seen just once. CDR3 coding DNA: TGTGCCAGCAGCCCCTCGCCTGACAGGAATGAGCAGTTCTTC. As protein: CASSPSPDRNEQFF. This chain links TRBV5-4 with TRBJ2-1, with D possibly matching TRBD1 (6 bases). Germline CDR1 SGHNT, CDR2 YYREEE (reference sequence). Between the trimmed V and J ends, which lost 4 bases and 7 bases, there was a span of 15 bases. This CDR3 contains 14 residues.

The CDR3 DNA reads as TGTGCCAGCAGCTCCCCAGGGGGCGTCCAGTCACCCCTCCACTTT. Its translation: CASSSPGGVQSPLHF. The chain links TRBV7-9 to TRBJ1-6; 8 bases line up with TRBD1. Germline-derived CDR1 and CDR2 are SEHNR and FQNEAQ (reference sequence). This CDR3 is built from 15 residues. Trimming removed 4 bases from V and 10 bases from J; junction bases left unmatched: 9.

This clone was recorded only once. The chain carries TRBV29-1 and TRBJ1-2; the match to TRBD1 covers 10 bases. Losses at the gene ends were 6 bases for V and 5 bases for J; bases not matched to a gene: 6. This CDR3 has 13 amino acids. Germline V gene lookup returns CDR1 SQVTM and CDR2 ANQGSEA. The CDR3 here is CSVETGGGYGYTF. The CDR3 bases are TGCAGCGTCGAGACAGGGGGCGGATATGGCTACACCTTC.

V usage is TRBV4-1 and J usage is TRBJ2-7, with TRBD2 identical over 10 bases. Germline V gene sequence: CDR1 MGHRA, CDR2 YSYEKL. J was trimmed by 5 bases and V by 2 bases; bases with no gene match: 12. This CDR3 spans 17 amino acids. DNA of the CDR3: TGCGCCAGCAGCCAACTCCCCCGGACTAGCGGATCGGACGAGCAGTACTTC. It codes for CASSQLPRTSGSDEQYF.

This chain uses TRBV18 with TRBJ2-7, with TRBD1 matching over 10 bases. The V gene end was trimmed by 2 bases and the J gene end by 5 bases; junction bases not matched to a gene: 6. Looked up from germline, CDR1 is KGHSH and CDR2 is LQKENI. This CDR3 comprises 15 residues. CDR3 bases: TGTGCCAGCTCACCAGGACAGGGGGATGGTGACGAGCAGTACTTC. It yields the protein CASSPGQGDGDEQYF.

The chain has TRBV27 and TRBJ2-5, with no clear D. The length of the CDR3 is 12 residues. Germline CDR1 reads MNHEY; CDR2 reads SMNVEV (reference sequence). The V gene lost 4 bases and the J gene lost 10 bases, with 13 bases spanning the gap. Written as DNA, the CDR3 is TGTGCCAGCAGTTCCGCTTTGAGGCGCCAGTACTTC. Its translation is CASSSALRRQYF.

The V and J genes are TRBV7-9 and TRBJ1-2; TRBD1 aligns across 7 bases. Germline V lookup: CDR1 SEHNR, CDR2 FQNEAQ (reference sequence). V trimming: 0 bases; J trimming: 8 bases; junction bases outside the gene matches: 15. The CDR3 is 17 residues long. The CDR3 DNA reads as TGTGCCAGCAGCTTAGCGGGGGCGGGGACAGCCTCCGGCGGCTACACCTTC. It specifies CASSLAGAGTASGGYTF.

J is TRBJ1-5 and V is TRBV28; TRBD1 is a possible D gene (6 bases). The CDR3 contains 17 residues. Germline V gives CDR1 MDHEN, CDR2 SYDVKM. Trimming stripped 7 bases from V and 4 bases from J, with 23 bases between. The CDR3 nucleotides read TGTGCCAGCACCTTAGGACAGCCGCTAGACTCAAATCAGCCCCAGCATTTT. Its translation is CASTLGQPLDSNQPQHF.

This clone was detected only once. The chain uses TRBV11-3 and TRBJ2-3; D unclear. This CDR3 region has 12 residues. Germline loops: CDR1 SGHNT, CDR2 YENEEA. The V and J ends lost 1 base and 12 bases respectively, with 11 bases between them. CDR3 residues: CASSLGFALQYF. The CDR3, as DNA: TGTGCCAGCAGCTTAGGATTCGCGCTTCAGTATTTT.

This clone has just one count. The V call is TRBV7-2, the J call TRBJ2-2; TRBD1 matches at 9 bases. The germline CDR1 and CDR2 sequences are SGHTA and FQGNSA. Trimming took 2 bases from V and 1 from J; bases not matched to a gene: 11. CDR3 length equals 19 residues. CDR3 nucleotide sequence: TGTGCCAGCAGCTTAAGAGGGACAGGGATAATACTGAACACCGGGGAGCTGTTTTTT. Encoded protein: CASSLRGTGIILNTGELFF.

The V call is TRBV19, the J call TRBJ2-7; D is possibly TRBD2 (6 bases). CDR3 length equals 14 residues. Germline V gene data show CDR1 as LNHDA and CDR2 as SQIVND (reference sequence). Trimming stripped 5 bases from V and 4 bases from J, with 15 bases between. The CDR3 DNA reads TGTGCCAGTAGTGGAGGGATGGCCCCTTACGAGCAGTACTTC. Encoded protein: CASSGGMAPYEQYF.

The CDR3 nucleotides read TGTGCCAGCAGCGTAGCGAGGGTCCCCAATTCACCCCTCCACTTT. Residues: CASSVARVPNSPLHF. The V call is TRBV9, the J call TRBJ1-6, with no clear D. The V end lost 0 bases, the J end lost 7 bases, and 11 bases lay between the germline ends. The germline CDR1 and CDR2 sequences are SGDLS and YYNGEE. This CDR3 is built from 15 residues.

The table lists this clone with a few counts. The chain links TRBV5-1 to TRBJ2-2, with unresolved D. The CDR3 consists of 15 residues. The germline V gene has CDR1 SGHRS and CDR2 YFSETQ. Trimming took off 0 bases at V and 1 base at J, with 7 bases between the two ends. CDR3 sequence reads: CASSLGYRNTGELFF. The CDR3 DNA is TGCGCCAGCAGCTTGGGTTACAGGAACACCGGGGAGCTGTTTTTT.

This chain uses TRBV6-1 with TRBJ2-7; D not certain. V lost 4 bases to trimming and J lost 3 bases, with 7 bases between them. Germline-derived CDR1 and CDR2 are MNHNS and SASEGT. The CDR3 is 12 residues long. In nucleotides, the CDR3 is TGTGCCAGCAGTGTCACAGACTACGAGCAGTACTTC. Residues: CASSVTDYEQYF.

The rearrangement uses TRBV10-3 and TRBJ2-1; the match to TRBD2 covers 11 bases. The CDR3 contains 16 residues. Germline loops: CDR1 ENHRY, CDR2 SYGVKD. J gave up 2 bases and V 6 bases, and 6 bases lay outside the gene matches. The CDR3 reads CAISLETSGAYNEQFF. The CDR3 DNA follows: TGTGCCATCAGCCTCGAGACTAGCGGGGCCTACAATGAGCAGTTCTTC.

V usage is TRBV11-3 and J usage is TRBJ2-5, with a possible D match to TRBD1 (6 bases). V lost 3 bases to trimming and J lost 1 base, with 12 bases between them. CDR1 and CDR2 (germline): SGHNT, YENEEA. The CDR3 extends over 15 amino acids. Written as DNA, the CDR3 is TGTGCCAGCAGCTTCAAAACAGGGCTCCAAGAGACCCAGTACTTC. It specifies CASSFKTGLQETQYF. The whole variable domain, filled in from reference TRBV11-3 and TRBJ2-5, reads EAGVVQSPRYKIIEKKQPVAFWCNPISGHNTLYWYLQNLGQGPELLIRYENEEAVDDSQLPKDRFSAERLKGVDSTLKIQPAELGDSAVYLCASSFKTGLQETQYFGPGTRLLVL.

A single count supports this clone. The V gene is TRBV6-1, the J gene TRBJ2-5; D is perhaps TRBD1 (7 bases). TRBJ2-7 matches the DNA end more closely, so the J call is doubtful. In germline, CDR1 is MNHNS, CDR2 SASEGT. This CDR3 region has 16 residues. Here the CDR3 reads CASSEDWAGGRCEQYF. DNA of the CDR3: TGTGCCAGCAGTGAAGACTGGGCAGGGGGGCGTTGCGAGCAGTACTTC.

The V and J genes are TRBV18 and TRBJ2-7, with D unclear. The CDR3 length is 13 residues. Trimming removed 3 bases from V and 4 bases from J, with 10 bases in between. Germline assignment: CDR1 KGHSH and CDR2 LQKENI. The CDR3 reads CASSPDYKYEQYF. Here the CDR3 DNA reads TGTGCCAGCTCACCTGATTACAAATACGAGCAGTACTTC.

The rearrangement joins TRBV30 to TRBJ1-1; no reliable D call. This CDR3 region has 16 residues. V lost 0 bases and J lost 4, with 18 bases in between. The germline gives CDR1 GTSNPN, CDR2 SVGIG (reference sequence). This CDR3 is CAWSVFKSWRSTEAFF. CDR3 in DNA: TGTGCCTGGAGTGTATTTAAGTCCTGGAGGAGCACTGAAGCTTTCTTT.

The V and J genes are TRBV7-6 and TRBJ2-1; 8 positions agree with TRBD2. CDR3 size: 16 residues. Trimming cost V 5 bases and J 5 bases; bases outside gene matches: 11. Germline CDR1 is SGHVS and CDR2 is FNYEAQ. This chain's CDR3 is CASSPRTSQYHNEQFF. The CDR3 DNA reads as TGTGCCAGCAGCCCCAGGACTAGCCAATACCACAATGAGCAGTTCTTC.

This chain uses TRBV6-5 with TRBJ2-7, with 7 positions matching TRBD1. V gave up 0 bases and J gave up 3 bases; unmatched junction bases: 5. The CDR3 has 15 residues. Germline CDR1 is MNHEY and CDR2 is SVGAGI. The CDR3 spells CASSYSSQGFYEQYF. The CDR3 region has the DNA TGTGCCAGCAGTTACTCTTCACAGGGGTTCTACGAGCAGTACTTC.

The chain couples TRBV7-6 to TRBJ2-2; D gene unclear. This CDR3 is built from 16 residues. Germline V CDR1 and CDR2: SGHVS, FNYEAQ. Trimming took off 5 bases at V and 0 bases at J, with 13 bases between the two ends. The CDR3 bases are TGTGCCAGCAGCCCAAAAACAGCCGCGAACACCGGGGAGCTGTTTTTT. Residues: CASSPKTAANTGELFF.

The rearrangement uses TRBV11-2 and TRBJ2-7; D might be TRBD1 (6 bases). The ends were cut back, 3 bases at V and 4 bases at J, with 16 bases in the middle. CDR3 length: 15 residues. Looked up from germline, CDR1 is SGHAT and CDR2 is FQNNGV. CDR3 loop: CASSFGQPAGYEQYF. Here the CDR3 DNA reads TGTGCCAGCAGCTTCGGACAGCCGGCAGGGTACGAGCAGTACTTC.

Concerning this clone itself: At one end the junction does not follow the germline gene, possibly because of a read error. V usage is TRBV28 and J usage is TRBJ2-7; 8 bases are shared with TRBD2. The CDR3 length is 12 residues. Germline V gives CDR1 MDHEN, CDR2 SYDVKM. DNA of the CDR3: TGCGCCACGAGCGGGAGCTCCTACGAGCAGTACTTC. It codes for CATSGSSYEQYF.

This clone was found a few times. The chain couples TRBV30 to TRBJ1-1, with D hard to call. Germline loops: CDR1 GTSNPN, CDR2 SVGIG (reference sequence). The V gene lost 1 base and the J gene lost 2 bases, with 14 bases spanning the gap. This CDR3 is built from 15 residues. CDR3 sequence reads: CAWSDGNTKNTEAFF. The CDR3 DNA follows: TGTGCCTGGAGTGACGGGAACACTAAAAACACTGAAGCTTTCTTT.

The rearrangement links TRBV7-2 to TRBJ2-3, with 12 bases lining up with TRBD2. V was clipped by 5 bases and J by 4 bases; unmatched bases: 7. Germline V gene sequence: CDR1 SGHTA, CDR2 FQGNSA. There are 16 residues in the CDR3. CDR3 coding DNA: TGTGCCAGCAGCCCCCGACTAGCGGGAGTCGCAGATACGCAGTATTTT. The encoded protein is CASSPRLAGVADTQYF.

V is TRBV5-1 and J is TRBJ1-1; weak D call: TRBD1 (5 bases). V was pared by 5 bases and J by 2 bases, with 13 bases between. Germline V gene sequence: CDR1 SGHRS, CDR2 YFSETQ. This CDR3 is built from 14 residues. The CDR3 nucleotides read TGCGCCAGCAGGGTGACAGCCGGAAACACTGAAGCTTTCTTT. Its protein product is CASRVTAGNTEAFF. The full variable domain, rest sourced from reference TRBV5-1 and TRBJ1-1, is KAGVTQTPRYLIKTRGQQVTLSCSPISGHRSVSWYQQTPGQGLQFLFEYFSETQRNKGNFPGRFSGRQFSNSRSEMNVSTLELGDSALYLCASRVTAGNTEAFFGQGTRLTVV.

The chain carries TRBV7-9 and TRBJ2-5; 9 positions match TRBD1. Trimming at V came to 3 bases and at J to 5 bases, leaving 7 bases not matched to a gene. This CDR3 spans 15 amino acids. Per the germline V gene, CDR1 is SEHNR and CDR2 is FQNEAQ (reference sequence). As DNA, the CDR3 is TGTGCCAGCAGCTTGTCGACAGGGGGGTTGGAGACCCAGTACTTC. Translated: CASSLSTGGLETQYF.